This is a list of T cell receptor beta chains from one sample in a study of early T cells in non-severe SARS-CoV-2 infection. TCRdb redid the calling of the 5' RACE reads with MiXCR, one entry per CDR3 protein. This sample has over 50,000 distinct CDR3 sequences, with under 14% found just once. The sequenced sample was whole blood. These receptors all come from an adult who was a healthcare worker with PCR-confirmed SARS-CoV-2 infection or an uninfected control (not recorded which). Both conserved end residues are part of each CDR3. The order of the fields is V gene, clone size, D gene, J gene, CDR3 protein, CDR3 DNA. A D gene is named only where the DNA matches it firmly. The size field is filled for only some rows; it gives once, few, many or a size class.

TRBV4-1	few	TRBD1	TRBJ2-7	CASSQDPHGTALYEQYF	TGCGCCAGCAGCCAAGATCCACACGGGACAGCCCTCTACGAGCAGTACTTC
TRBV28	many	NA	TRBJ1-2	CASSLNYGYTF	TGTGCCAGCAGTCTAAACTATGGCTACACCTTC
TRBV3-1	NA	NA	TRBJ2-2	CASSPEGTGELFF	TGTGCCAGCAGCCCCGAGGGCACCGGGGAGCTGTTTTTT
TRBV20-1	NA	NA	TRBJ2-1	CSANPGLPVNEQFF	TGCAGTGCTAATCCGGGACTCCCTGTTAATGAGCAGTTCTTC
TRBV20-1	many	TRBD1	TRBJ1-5	CSATVGGQGHQPQHF	TGCAGTGCTACCGTAGGGGGACAGGGACATCAGCCCCAGCATTTT
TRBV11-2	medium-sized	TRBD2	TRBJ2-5	CASSLREGKTQYF	TGTGCCAGCAGCTTAAGGGAGGGAAAGACCCAGTACTTC
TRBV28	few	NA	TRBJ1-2	CASSLGLTGYGYTF	TGTGCCAGCAGTTTAGGTCTTACAGGGTATGGCTACACCTTC
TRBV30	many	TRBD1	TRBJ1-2	CAWSVHRGSTRGYTF	TGTGCCTGGAGTGTCCACAGGGGGTCCACGCGTGGCTACACCTTC
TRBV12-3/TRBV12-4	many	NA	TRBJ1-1	CASRTTNTEAFF	TGTGCCAGCAGGACAACGAACACTGAAGCTTTCTTT
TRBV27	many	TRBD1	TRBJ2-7	CASSAGTGFYEQYF	TGTGCCAGCAGTGCCGGGACAGGGTTCTACGAGCAGTACTTC
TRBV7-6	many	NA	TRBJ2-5	CASSPKPVGETQYF	TGTGCCAGCAGCCCCAAGCCTGTTGGAGAGACCCAGTACTTC
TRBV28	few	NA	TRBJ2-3	CASSRPSNTQYF	TGTGCCAGCAGCCGACCCTCAAATACGCAGTATTTT
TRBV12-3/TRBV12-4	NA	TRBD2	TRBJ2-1	CASSPQRGNNEQFF	TGTGCCAGCAGTCCACAGCGGGGTAATAATGAGCAGTTCTTC
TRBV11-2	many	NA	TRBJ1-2	CASSLTPGGDGYTF	TGTGCCAGCAGCTTAACCCCTGGAGGGGATGGCTACACCTTC
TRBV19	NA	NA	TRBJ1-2	CASSMARGYTF	TGTGCCAGTAGTATGGCCCGTGGCTACACCTTC
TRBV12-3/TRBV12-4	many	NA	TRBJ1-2	CASRPTKHSDKLYGYTF	TGTGCCAGCAGACCCACGAAGCACTCCGACAAATTATATGGCTACACCTTC
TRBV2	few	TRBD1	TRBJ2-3	CASSEAWQGADTQYF	TGTGCCAGCAGTGAAGCTTGGCAGGGGGCGGATACGCAGTATTTT
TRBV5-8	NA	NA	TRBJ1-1	CASGYRNLNTEAFF	TGTGCCAGCGGGTACAGGAATCTGAACACTGAAGCTTTCTTT
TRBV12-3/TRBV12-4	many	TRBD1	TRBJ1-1	CASTLTGAKAFF	TGTGCCAGCACCCTAACAGGGGCCAAAGCTTTCTTT
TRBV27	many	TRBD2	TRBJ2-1	CASTPSGVWSSYNEQFF	TGTGCCAGCACGCCTAGCGGGGTATGGAGCTCCTACAATGAGCAGTTCTTC
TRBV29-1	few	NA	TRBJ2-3	CSVDPGADTQYF	TGCAGCGTTGACCCGGGGGCAGATACGCAGTATTTT
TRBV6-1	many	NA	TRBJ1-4	CASREPGHPEKLFF	TGTGCCAGCAGGGAACCGGGCCACCCCGAAAAACTGTTTTTT
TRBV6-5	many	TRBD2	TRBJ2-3	CASSLTGRGIGDTQYF	TGTGCCAGCAGCCTTACGGGGCGGGGGATTGGAGATACGCAGTATTTT
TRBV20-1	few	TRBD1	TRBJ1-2	CSATPRDRGYGYTF	TGCAGTGCTACCCCCCGGGACAGGGGCTATGGCTACACCTTC
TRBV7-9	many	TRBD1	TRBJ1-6	CASSLAAGGDNSPLHF	TGTGCCAGCAGCTTAGCTGCAGGGGGGGATAATTCACCCCTCCACTTT
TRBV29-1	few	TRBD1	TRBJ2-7	CSVDGTGSYEQYF	TGCAGCGTCGACGGGACAGGGAGCTACGAGCAGTACTTC
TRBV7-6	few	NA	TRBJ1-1	CASSFRQHTEAFF	TGTGCCAGCAGCTTTAGACAGCACACTGAAGCTTTCTTT
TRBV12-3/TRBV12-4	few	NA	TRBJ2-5	CASSYRGLEGETQYF	TGTGCCAGCAGTTACCGGGGGCTGGAGGGGGAGACCCAGTACTTC
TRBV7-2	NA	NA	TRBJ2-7	CASTTHGGASYEQYF	TGTGCCAGCACAACCCACGGCGGGGCCTCCTACGAGCAGTACTTC
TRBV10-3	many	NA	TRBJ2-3	CAISLGGTDTQYF	TGTGCCATCAGTCTCGGAGGCACAGATACGCAGTATTTT
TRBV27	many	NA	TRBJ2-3	CASSLELADTQYF	TGTGCCAGCAGTTTAGAGCTAGCAGATACGCAGTATTTT
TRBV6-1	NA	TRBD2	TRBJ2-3	CASSPSGGGQDTQYF	TGTGCCAGCAGTCCTAGCGGGGGGGGGCAAGATACGCAGTATTTT
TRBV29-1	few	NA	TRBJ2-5	CSVGPGTQYF	NA
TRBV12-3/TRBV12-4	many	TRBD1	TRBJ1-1	CASSSGQGRVNTEAFF	TGTGCCAGCAGTTCTGGACAGGGGAGAGTTAACACTGAAGCTTTCTTT
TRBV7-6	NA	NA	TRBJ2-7	CASSQTIGDEQYF	TGTGCCAGCAGCCAGACGATAGGGGACGAGCAGTACTTC
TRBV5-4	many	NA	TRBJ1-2	CASRTVGGNYGYTF	TGTGCCAGCCGGACAGTCGGCGGGAACTATGGCTACACCTTC
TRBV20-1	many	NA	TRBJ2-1	CSARDSSSLGSHEQFF	TGCAGTGCTAGAGATTCCTCCTCTCTAGGGTCCCATGAGCAGTTCTTC